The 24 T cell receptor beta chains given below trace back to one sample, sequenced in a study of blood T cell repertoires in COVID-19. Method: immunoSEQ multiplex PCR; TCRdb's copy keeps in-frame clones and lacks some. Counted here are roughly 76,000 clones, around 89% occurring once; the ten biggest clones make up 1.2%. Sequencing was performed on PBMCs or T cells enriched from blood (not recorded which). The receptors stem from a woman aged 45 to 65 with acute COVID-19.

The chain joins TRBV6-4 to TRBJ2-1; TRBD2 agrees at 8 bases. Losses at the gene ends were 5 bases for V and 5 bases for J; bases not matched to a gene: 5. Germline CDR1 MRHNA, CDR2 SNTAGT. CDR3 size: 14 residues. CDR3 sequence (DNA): TGTGCCAGCAGTAGCGGGAGCGGGCACAATGAGCAGTTCTTC. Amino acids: CASSSGSGHNEQFF.

The CDR3 DNA is TGTGCCTGGAGTGTAACAGGGAGCGCCTACAATGAGCAGTTCTTC. Encoded protein: CAWSVTGSAYNEQFF. V is TRBV30 and J is TRBJ2-1; tentatively, D is TRBD1 (6 bases). Germline V CDR1 and CDR2: GTSNPN, SVGIG (reference sequence). The CDR3 consists of 15 residues. V lost 0 bases and J 2 bases, leaving 11 bases between the germline ends.

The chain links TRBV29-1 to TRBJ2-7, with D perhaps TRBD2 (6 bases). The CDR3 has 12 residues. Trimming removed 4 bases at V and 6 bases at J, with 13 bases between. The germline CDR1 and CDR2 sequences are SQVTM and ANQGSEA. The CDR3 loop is CSVGPSGVEQYF. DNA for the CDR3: TGCAGCGTTGGGCCTTCGGGGGTCGAGCAGTACTTC.

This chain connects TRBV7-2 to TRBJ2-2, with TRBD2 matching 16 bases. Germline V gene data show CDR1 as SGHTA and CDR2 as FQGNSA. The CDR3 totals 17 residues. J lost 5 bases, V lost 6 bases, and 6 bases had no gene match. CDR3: CASSRGLAGGTTGELFF. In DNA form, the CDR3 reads TGTGCCAGCAGTCGGGGACTAGCGGGAGGGACTACCGGGGAGCTGTTTTTT.

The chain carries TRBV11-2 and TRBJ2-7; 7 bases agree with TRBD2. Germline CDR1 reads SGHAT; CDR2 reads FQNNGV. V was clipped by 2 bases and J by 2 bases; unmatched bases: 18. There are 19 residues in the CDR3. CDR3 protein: CASSLLRDAGVNVPYEQYF. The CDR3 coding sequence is TGTGCCAGCAGCTTATTAAGGGATGCGGGGGTTAACGTCCCCTACGAGCAGTACTTC.

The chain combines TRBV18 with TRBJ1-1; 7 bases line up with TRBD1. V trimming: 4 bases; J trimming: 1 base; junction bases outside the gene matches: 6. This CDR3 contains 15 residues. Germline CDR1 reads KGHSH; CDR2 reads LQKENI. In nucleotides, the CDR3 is TGTGCCAGCTCACGTACAGGGGCAGAGAACACTGAAGCTTTCTTT. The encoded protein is CASSRTGAENTEAFF.

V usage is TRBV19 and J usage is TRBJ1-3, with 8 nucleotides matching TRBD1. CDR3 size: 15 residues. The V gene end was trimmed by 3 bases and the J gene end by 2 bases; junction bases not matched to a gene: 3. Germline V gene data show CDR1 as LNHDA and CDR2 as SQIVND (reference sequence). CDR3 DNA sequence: TGTGCCAGTAGTATCCGACAGGGGACTGGAAACACCATATATTTT. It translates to CASSIRQGTGNTIYF.

The CDR3 coding sequence is TGTGCCACCAGTGGACGGGCAGATACGCAGTATTTT. Translated, it gives CATSGRADTQYF. The chain is built from TRBV24-1 and TRBJ2-3, with D hard to call. The CDR3 has 12 amino acids. The germline gives CDR1 KGHDR, CDR2 SFDVKD. V lost 5 bases, J lost 4 bases, and 6 bases lay in between.

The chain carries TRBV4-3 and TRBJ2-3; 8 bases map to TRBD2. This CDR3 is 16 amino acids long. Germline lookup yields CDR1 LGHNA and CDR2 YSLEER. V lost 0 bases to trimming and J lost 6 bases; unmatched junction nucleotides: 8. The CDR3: CASSQERLARSDTQYF. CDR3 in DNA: TGCGCCAGCAGCCAAGAGAGACTAGCGCGTTCGGATACGCAGTATTTT.

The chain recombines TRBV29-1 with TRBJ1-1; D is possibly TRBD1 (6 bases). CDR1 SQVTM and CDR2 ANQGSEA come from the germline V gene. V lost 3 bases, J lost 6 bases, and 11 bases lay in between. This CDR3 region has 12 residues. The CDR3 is CSVDVDRPEAFF. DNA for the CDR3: TGCAGCGTTGATGTAGACAGGCCTGAAGCTTTCTTT. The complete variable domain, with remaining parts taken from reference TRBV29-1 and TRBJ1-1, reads SAVISQKPSRDICQRGTSLTIQCQVDSQVTMMFWYRQQPGQSLTLIATANQGSEATYESGFVIDKFPISRPNLTFSTLTVSNMSPEDSSIYLCSVDVDRPEAFFGQGTRLTVV.

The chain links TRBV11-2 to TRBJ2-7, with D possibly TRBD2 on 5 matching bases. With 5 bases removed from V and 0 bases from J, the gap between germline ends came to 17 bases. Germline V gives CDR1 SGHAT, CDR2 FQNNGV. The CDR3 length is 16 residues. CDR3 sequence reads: CASSLTPSTSSYEQYF. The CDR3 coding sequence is TGTGCCAGCAGCCTCACCCCTAGCACTAGCTCCTACGAGCAGTACTTC.

The CDR3: CASTKRSGSTTDTQYF. DNA of the CDR3: TGTGCCAGCACTAAAAGGTCGGGTTCAACCACAGATACGCAGTATTTT. The chain employs TRBV7-2 and TRBJ2-3, with D unclear. V lost 7 bases and J lost 2, with 19 bases in between. This CDR3 has 16 residues. Germline-derived CDR1 and CDR2 are SGHTA and FQGNSA.

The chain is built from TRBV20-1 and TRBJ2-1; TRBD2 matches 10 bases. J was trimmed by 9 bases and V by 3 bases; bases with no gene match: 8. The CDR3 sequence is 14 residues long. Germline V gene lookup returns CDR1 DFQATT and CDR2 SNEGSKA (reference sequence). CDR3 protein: CSASSLAGVGEQFF. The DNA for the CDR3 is TGCAGTGCTAGTAGTCTAGCGGGAGTAGGTGAGCAGTTCTTC.

This CDR3 reads CASSFGAGKPYGYTF. For the CDR3, the DNA is TGTGCCAGCAGCTTCGGGGCGGGGAAACCTTATGGCTACACCTTC. This chain links TRBV7-9 with TRBJ1-2; a possible D gene is TRBD1 (5 bases). Trimming removed 3 bases at V and 5 bases at J, with 16 bases between. This CDR3 is 15 amino acids long. Germline CDR1 is SEHNR and CDR2 is FQNEAQ (reference sequence).

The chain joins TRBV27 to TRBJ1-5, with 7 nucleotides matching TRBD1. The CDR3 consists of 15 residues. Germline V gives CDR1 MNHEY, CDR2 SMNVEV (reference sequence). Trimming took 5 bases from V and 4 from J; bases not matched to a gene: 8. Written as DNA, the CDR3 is TGTGCCAGCAGTCCCCTGGACAGGCAGAATCAGCCCCAGCATTTT. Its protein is CASSPLDRQNQPQHF.

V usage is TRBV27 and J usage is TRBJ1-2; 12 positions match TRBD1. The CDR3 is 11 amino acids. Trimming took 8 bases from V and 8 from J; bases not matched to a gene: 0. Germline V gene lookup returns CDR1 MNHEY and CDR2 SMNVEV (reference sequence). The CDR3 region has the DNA TGTGCCAGCGGGACAGGGGGCGGCTACACCTTC. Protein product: CASGTGGGYTF.

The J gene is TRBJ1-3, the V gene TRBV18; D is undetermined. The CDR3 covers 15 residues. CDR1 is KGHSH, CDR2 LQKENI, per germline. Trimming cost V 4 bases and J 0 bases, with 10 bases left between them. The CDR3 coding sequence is TGTGCCAGCTCACAGGAGATATCCTCTGGAAACACCATATATTTT. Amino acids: CASSQEISSGNTIYF.

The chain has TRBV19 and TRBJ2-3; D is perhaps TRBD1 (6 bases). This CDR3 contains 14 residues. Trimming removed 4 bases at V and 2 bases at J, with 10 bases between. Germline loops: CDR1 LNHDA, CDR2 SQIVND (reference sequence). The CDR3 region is CASSRQDPTDTQYF. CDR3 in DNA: TGTGCCAGTAGTAGACAGGACCCCACAGATACGCAGTATTTT.

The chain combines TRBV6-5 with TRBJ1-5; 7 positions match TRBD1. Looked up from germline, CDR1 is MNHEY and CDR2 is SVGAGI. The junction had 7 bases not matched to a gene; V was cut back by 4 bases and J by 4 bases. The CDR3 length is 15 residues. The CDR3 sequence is CASSSSQGENQPQHF. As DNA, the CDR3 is TGTGCCAGCAGTTCCAGCCAGGGGGAAAATCAGCCCCAGCATTTT.

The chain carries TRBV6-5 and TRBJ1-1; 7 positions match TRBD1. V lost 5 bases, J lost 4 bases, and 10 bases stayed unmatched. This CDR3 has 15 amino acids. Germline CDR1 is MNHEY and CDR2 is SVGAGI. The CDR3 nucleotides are TGTGCCAGCAGTCCCTTTAAGACAGGGACCACTGAAGCTTTCTTT. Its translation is CASSPFKTGTTEAFF.

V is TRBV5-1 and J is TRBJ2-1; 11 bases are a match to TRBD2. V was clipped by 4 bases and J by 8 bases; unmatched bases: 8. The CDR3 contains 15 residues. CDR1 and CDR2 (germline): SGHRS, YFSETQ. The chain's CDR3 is CASSLTSGSVYEQFF. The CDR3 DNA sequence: TGCGCCAGCAGCCTTACTAGCGGGAGTGTCTATGAGCAGTTCTTC. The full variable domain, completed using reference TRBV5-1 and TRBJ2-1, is KAGVTQTPRYLIKTRGQQVTLSCSPISGHRSVSWYQQTPGQGLQFLFEYFSETQRNKGNFPGRFSGRQFSNSRSEMNVSTLELGDSALYLCASSLTSGSVYEQFFGPGTRLTVL.

CDR3 amino acids: CASSRSSADTYEQYF. In DNA form, the CDR3 reads TGTGCCAGCAGCCGTTCTAGCGCAGACACCTACGAGCAGTACTTC. The rearrangement joins TRBV7-8 to TRBJ2-7; perhaps TRBD2 as D (6 bases). The CDR3 loop spans 15 amino acids. V was shortened by 5 bases and J by 2 bases, with 16 bases between the two germline ends. Germline CDR1 and CDR2: SGHVS and FQNEAQ.

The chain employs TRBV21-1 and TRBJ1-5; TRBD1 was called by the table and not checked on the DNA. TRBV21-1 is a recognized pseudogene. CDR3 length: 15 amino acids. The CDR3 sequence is CASSKGRDSNQPQHF. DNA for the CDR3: TGTGCCAGCAGCAAAGGGCGGGACAGTAATCAGCCCCAGCATTTT.

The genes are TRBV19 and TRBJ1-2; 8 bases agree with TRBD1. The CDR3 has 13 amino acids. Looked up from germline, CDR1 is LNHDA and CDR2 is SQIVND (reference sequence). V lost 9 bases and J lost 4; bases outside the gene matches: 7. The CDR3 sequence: CASTYGTGYGYTF. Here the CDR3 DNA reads TGTGCCAGCACATATGGGACAGGCTATGGCTACACCTTC.